These T cell receptor beta chains were read from a single sample in a study of T-cell reconstitution after alpha-beta-depleted transplantation in children. TCRdb processed the PCR reads anew with MiXCR; each CDR3 protein has one entry. The sample has hundreds of thousands of distinct CDR3 sequences, roughly 7.8% seen once. This material consisted of peripheral blood, taken 360 days after TCRalphabeta/CD19-depleted stem cell transplant. These receptors originate from a female patient between 2 and 15 years old who had a stem cell transplant for Fanconi anemia, so the T cells may come from the graft donor. CDR3s include the opening cysteine and the closing phenylalanine or tryptophan. The D gene is left open where the match is weak.

TRBJ2-1	14	TRBD2	TRBV5-6	CASSFRDYYNEQFF
TRBJ1-6	12	TRBD1	TRBV2	CASKQGGSPLHF
TRBJ1-1	12	NA	TRBV29-1	CSVTGRNTEAFF
TRBJ2-1	11	NA	TRBV6-6	CASSEDLEQFF
TRBJ1-6	14	NA	TRBV7-2	CASSYQGIHSPLHF
TRBJ2-7	14	NA	TRBV9	CASSAWDLPYEQYF
TRBJ2-1	16	NA	TRBV5-1	CASSLQLSRGHNEQFF
TRBJ2-7	13	TRBD1	TRBV20-1	CSAWTGTSYEQYF
TRBJ1-2	14	NA	TRBV6-2/TRBV6-3	CASSYLQGLEGYTF
TRBJ2-3	13	NA	TRBV6-6	CASSDKGADTQYF
TRBJ2-3	14	NA	TRBV7-8	CASSSQTSTDTQYF
TRBJ2-5	16	NA	TRBV5-1	CASGTSPRSSQETQYF
TRBJ1-4	15	NA	TRBV7-8	CASSLPGTPNEKLFF
TRBJ2-5	14	NA	TRBV7-9	CASSLASLTETQYF
TRBJ1-2	14	TRBD1	TRBV5-6	CASSLTGDLYGYTF
TRBJ2-7	14	NA	TRBV13	CASGPGLSPYEQYF
TRBJ2-2	13	NA	TRBV10-2	CASSEPGTGELFF
TRBJ2-4	16	NA	TRBV5-5	CASSPPGHLAKNIQYF